This TCR beta chain is drawn from a study of CD8+CD57+ T cells in acquired aplastic anemia. Study details: The DNA of sorted CD4+ and CD8+ cells averaged 3.2 ug.

Ten or more counts support this clonotype. Its antigen is undetermined. Findings and limits, study-wide: Patients and controls shared over 25 CD8+ CDR3 sequences, which appeared highly expressed in patients and within their immunodominant clones. Levels of CD8+ Simpson's diversity were not significantly distinct in patients versus controls.

Trimming removed 3 bases at V and 7 bases at J, with 7 bases between. Germline values: CDR1 SEHNR, CDR2 FQNEAQ (reference sequence). The length of the CDR3 is 11 residues. The TCR beta profiling, which covered VDJ combination and CDR3 sequence, was carried out using genomic DNA as the template. TCRdb re-called the reads through MiXCR, storing one row per CDR3 protein. The sample has 250,000 to 350,000 distinct CDR3 sequences, approximately 56% seen once. The rearrangement links TRBV7-9 to TRBJ2-7; D is unclear. The sequenced sample was sorted CD4+, CD8+, or CD8+CD57+ T cells (not recorded which) from PBMCs. This clonotype was obtained from a human donor with severe aplastic anemia or a healthy control (not recorded which). In DNA form, the CDR3 reads TGTGCCAGCAGCTTGTATGGGGAGCAGTACTTC. Translating gives CASSLYGEQYF.